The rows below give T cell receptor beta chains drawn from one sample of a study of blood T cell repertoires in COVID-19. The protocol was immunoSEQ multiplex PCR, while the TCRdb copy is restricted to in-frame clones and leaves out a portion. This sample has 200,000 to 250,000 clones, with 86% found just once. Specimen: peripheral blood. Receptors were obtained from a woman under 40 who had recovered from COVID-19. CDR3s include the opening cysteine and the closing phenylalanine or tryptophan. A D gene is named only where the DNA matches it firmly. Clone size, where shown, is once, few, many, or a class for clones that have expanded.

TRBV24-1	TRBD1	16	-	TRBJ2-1	TGTGCCACCAGTGATCCATGGACAGGGGACGGCAATGAGCAGTTCTTC	CATSDPWTGDGNEQFF
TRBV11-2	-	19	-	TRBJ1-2	TGTGCCAGCAGCTTCGGAGGTTGGGCAGCTCTCTCAGGAAGCTATGGCTACACCTTC	CASSFGGWAALSGSYGYTF
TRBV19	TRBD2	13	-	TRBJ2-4	TGTGCCACCGGGACTAGCTATAAAAACATTCAGTACTTC	CATGTSYKNIQYF
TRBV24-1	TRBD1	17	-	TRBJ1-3	TGTGCCACCAGTGATCCGGGACAGGGGGCGCCCCGGGACACCATATATTTT	CATSDPGQGAPRDTIYF
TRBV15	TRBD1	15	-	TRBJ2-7	TGTGCCACCAGCCTGACAGGGCCGAAAGAGTACGAGCAGTACTTC	CATSLTGPKEYEQYF
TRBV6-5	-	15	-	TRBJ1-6	TGTGCCAGCAGTTACGGGGGCAGGAGTAATTCACCCCTCCACTTT	CASSYGGRSNSPLHF
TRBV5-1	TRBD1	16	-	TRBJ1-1	TGCGCCAGCAGCCACGGGACAGGAGGGGTGGACACTGAAGCTTTCTTT	CASSHGTGGVDTEAFF
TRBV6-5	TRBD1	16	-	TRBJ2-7	TGTGCCAGCAGTTACTCAAGGCGACAGGGGGCCTACGAGCAGTACTTC	CASSYSRRQGAYEQYF
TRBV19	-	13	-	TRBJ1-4	TGTGCCACTAACCCAGGGGTAGGCGAAAAACTGTTTTTT	CATNPGVGEKLFF
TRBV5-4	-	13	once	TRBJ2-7	TGTGCCAGCAGCGCGCCGGGATCCTACGAGCAGTACTTC	CASSAPGSYEQYF
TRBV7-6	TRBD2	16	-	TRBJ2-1	TGTGCCAGCAGCTTAGATGATAGCGGGGGTTACAATGAGCAGTTCTTC	CASSLDDSGGYNEQFF
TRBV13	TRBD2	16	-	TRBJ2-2	TGTGCCAGCAGCCTTGTAGCGGGGGACAACACCGGGGAGCTGTTTTTT	CASSLVAGDNTGELFF
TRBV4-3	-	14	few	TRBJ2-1	TGCGCCAGCAGCCAAGATTCGGGAGTCGTTGAGCAGTTCTTC	CASSQDSGVVEQFF
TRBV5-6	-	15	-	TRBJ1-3	TGTGCCAGCAGCTTGGTTTCGGGGTCTGGAAACACCATATATTTT	CASSLVSGSGNTIYF
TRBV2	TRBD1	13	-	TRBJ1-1	TGTGCCAGCAGTGTGGACAGGGGCGATGAAGCTTTCTTT	CASSVDRGDEAFF
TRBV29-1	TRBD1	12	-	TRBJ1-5	TGCAGCGTGACCACAGGGGGTCAGCCCCAGCATTTT	CSVTTGGQPQHF
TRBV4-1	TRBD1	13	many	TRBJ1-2	TGCGCCAGCAAACAGGGGGGAGCGCAGGGCTACACCTTC	CASKQGGAQGYTF
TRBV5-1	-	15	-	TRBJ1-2	TGCGCCAGCAGCCAGATCTCAACAGGGAACTATGGCTACACCTTC	CASSQISTGNYGYTF
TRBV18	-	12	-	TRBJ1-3	TGTGCCAGCTCGTCCAGGGGAAACACCATATATTTT	CASSSRGNTIYF
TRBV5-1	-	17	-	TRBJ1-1	TGCGCCAGCAGCTTGGGGGGCACAACTGTACTCGTGACTGAAGCTTTCTTT	CASSLGGTTVLVTEAFF